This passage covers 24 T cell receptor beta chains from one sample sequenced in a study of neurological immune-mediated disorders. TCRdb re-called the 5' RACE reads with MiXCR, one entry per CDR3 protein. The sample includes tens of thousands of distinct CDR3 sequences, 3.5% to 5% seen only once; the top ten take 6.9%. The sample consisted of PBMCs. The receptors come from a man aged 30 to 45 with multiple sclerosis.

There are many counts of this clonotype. As DNA, the CDR3 is TGTGCCACCAGTGGCCTTAGGGCCGGGGAGCTGTTTTTT. Residues: CATSGLRAGELFF. The gene calls are TRBV24-1 and TRBJ2-2; D is unresolved. Trimming took off 5 bases at V and 6 bases at J, with 9 bases between the two ends. The length of the CDR3 is 13 residues. Germline CDR1 reads KGHDR; CDR2 reads SFDVKD.

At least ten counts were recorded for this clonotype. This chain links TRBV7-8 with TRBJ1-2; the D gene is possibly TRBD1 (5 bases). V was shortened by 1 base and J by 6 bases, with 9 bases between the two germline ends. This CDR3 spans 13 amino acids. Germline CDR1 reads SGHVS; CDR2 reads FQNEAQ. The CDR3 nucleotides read TGTGCCAGCAGCTTAGTTACAGGCGATGGCTACACCTTC. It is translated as CASSLVTGDGYTF.

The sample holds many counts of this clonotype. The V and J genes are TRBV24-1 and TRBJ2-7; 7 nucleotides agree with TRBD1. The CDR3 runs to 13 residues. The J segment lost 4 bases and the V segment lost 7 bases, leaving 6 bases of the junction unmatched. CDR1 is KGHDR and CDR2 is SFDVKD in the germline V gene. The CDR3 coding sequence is TGTGCCACCAGGCCGGCAGGGGGATACGAGCAGTACGTC. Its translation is CATRPAGGYEQYV.

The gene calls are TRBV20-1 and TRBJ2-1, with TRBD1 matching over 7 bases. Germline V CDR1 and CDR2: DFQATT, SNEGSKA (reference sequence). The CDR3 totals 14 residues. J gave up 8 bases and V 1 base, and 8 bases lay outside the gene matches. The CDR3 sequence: CSARGPRQGYEQFF. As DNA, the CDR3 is TGCAGTGCTAGAGGACCAAGACAGGGATATGAGCAGTTCTTC.

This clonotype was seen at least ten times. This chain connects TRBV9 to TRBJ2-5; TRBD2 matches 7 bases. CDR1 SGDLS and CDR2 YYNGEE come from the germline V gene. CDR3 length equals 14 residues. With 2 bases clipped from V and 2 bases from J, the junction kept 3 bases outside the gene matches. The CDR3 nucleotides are TGTGCCAGCAGCGTCGGCGGGAGTCAAGAGACCCAGTACTTC. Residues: CASSVGGSQETQYF.

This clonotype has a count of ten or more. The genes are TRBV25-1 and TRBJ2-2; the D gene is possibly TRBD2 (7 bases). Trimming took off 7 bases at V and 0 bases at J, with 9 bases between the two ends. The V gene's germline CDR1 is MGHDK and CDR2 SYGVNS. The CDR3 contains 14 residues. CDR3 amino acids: CASKGGPNTGELFF. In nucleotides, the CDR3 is TGTGCCAGCAAGGGGGGGCCGAACACCGGGGAGCTGTTTTTT.

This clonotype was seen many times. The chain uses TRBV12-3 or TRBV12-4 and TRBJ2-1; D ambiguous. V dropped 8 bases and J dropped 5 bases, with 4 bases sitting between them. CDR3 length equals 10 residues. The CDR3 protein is CASSNNEQFF. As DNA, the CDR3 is TGTGCCAGCTCTAACAATGAGCAGTTCTTC.

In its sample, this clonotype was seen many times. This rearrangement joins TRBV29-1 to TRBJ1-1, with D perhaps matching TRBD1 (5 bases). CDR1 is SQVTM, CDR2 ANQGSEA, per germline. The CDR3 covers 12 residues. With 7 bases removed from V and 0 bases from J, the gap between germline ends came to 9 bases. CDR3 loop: CSAEGMNTEAFF. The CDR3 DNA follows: TGCAGCGCCGAGGGGATGAACACTGAAGCTTTCTTT.

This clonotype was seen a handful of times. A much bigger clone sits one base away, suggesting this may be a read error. CDR3 nucleotide sequence: TGCAGTGCTTCAACAGGGAAATGGAACACTGAAGCTTTCTTT. Translated, it gives CSASTGKWNTEAFF. The chain links TRBV20-1 to TRBJ1-1; D might be TRBD1 (6 bases). V shed 5 bases and J shed 1 base, with 14 bases lying between them. Germline V gene data show CDR1 as DFQATT and CDR2 as SNEGSKA (reference sequence). The CDR3 runs 14 residues.

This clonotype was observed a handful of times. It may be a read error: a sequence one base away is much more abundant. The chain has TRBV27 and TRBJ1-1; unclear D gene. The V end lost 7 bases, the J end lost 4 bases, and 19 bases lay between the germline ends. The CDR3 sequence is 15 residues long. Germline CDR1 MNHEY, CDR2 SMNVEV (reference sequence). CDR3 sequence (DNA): TGTGCCAGCACCCCTTATTTGGGAATAGGCACTGAAGCTTTCTTT. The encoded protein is CASTPYLGIGTEAFF.

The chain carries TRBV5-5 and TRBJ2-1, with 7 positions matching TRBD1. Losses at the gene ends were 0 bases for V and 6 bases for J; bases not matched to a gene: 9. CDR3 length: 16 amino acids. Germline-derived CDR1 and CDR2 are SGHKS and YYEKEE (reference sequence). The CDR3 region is CASSLAPRQGVNEQFF. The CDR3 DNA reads TGTGCCAGCAGCTTGGCCCCAAGACAGGGTGTCAATGAGCAGTTCTTC. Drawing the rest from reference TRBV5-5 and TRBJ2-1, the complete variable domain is DAGVTQSPTHLIKTRGQQVTLRCSPISGHKSVSWYQQVLGQGPQFIFQYYEKEERGRGNFPDRFSARQFPNYSSELNVNALLLGDSALYLCASSLAPRQGVNEQFFGPGTRLTVL.

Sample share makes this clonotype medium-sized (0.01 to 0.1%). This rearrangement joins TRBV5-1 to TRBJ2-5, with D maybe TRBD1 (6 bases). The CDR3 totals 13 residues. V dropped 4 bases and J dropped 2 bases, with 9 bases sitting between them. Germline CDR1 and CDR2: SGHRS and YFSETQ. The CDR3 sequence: CASSPGQQETQYF. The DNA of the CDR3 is TGCGCCAGCAGCCCAGGACAGCAAGAGACCCAGTACTTC.

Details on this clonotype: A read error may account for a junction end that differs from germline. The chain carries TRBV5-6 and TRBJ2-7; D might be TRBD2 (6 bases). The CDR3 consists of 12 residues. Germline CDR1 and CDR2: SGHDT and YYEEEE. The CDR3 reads CASGLSSGEQYF. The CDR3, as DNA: TGTGCCAGCGGCTTGAGTAGCGGAGAGCAGTACTTC.

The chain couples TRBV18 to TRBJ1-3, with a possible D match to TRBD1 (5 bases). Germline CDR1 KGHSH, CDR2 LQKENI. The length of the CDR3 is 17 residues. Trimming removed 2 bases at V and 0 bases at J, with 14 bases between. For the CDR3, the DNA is TGTGCCAGCTCACCATCCCGGCGGGGGGTCTCTGGAAACACCATATATTTT. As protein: CASSPSRRGVSGNTIYF. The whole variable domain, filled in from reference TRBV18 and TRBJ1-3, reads NAGVMQNPRHLVRRRGQEARLRCSPMKGHSHVYWYRQLPEEGLKFMVYLQKENIIDESGMPKERFSAEFPKEGPSILRIQQVVRGDSAAYFCASSPSRRGVSGNTIYFGEGSWLTVV.

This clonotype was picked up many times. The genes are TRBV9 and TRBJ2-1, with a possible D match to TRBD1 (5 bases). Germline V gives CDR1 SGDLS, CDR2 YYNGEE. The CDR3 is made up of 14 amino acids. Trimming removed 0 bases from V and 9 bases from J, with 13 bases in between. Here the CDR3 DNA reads TGTGCCAGCAGCGTAGCCAGCAGGGCCTCTGAGCAGTTCTTC. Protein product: CASSVASRASEQFF.

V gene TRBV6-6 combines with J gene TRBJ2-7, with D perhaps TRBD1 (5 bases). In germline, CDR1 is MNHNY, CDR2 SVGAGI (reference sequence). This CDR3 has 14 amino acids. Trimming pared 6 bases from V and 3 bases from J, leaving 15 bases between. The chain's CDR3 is CASSKNPGFYEQYV. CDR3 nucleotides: TGTGCCAGCAGCAAAAACCCAGGGTTCTACGAGCAGTACGTC.

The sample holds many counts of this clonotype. CDR3 sequence: CASSYGVFSYNEQFF. The CDR3 nucleotides read TGTGCCAGCAGTTATGGGGTATTCTCCTACAATGAGCAGTTCTTC. J is TRBJ2-1 and V is TRBV6-6, with unresolved D. CDR3 length equals 15 residues. The V end was cut by 3 bases, the J end by 0 bases, with 9 bases between. CDR1 is MNHNY and CDR2 is SVGAGI in the germline V gene (reference sequence).

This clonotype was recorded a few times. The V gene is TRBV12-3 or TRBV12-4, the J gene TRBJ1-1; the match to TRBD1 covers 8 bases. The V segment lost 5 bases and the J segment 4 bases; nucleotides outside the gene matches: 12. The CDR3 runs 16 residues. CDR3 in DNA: TGTGCCAGCAGTCCCCTCAGGACAGGGCCCTTCACTGAAGCTTTCTTT. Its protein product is CASSPLRTGPFTEAFF.

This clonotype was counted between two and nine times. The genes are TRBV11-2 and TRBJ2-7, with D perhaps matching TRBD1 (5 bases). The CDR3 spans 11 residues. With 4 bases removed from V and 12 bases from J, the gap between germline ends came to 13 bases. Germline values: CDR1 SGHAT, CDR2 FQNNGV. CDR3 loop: CASSWAGPPYF. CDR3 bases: TGTGCCAGCAGCTGGGCAGGGCCCCCGTACTTC.

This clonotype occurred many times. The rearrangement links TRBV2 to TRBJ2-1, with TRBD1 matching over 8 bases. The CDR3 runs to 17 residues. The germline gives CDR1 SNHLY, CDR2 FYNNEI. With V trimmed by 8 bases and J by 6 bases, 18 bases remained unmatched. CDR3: CASPQARQGISSNEQFF. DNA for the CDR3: TGTGCCAGCCCCCAGGCCCGACAGGGGATTAGTAGCAATGAGCAGTTCTTC.

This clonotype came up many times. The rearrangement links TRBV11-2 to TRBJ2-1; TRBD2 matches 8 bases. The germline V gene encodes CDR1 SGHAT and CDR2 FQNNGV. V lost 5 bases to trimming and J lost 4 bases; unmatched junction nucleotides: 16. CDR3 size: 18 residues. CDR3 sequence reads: CASSPPEDGGGMYNEQFF. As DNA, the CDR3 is TGTGCCAGCAGCCCCCCGGAGGATGGCGGGGGGATGTACAATGAGCAGTTCTTC.

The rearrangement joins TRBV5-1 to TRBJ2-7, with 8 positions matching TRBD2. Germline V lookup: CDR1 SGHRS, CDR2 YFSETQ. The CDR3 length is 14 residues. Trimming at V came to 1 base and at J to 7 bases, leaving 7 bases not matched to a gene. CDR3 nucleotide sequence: TGCGCCAGCAGCTTGTCGGGGGGGTCCCGGGAGCAGTACGTC. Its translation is CASSLSGGSREQYV.

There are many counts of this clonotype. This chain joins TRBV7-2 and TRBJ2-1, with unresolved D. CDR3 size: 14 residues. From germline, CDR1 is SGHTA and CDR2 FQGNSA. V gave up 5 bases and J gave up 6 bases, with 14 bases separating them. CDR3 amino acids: CASSPSPKINEQFF. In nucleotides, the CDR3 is TGTGCCAGCAGCCCCAGTCCAAAGATCAATGAGCAGTTCTTC.

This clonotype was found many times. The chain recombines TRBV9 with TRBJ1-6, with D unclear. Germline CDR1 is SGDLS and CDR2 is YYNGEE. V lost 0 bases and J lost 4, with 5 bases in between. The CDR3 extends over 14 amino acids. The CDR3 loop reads CASSVEGYNSPLHF. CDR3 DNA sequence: TGTGCCAGCAGCGTAGAAGGGTATAATTCACCCCTCCACTTT.